A selection of T cell receptor beta chains follows, all from one sample in a study of blood T cell repertoires in COVID-19. The table came from immunoSEQ multiplex PCR; TCRdb's copy has only in-frame clones and leaves some out. The sample yields 65,000 to 80,000 clones, over 75% seen once. The sample was peripheral blood. The receptors were gathered from a man over 45 with acute or convalescent COVID-19. Both conserved end residues are part of each CDR3. The D gene is left open where the match is weak. Only some rows state a clone size, as once, few, many or a class for expanded clones.

J,V,size,D,CDR3,DNA
TRBJ2-7,TRBV5-6,.,.,CASSLISSYEQYF,TGTGCCAGCAGCTTGATCTCCTCCTACGAGCAGTACTTC
TRBJ1-2,TRBV7-9,.,TRBD1,CASSWGQGNYGYTF,TGTGCCAGCAGCTGGGGACAGGGCAACTATGGCTACACCTTC
TRBJ2-3,TRBV18,.,.,CASSPSYDTQYF,TGTGCCAGCTCACCATCCTATGATACGCAGTATTTT
TRBJ1-1,TRBV10-3,few,TRBD1,CAISTGERAEAFF,TGTGCCATCAGTACAGGGGAACGGGCTGAAGCTTTCTTT
TRBJ2-3,TRBV14,.,TRBD2,CASSQDHLAGISTQYF,TGTGCCAGCAGCCAAGATCATCTAGCGGGGATTAGTACGCAGTATTTT
TRBJ2-1,TRBV6-4,.,TRBD1,CASSDGIGGVKQFF,TGTGCCAGCAGTGATGGAATAGGGGGCGTCAAGCAGTTCTTC
TRBJ1-2,TRBV25-1,.,TRBD1,CASSTYPGQGEDGYTF,TGTGCCAGCAGTACTTACCCGGGACAGGGGGAGGATGGCTACACCTTC
TRBJ1-3,TRBV5-1,.,TRBD1,CASAAQASGQGGNTIYF,TGCGCCAGCGCCGCACAAGCCTCGGGACAGGGAGGAAACACCATATATTTT
TRBJ1-2,TRBV28,.,TRBD1,CASRAGQGAESYTF,TGTGCCAGCAGAGCGGGACAGGGGGCAGAGAGCTACACCTTC
TRBJ2-7,TRBV5-3,.,.,CAGLRPEISYEQYF,TGTGCCGGCCTGAGGCCGGAAATCTCCTACGAGCAGTACTTC
TRBJ1-1,TRBV9,.,.,CASSATANTEAFF,TGTGCCAGCAGCGCGACAGCGAACACTGAAGCTTTCTTT
TRBJ2-3,TRBV28,.,.,CASGPSSTDTQYF,TGTGCCAGCGGCCCATCTAGCACAGATACGCAGTATTTT
TRBJ1-2,TRBV7-2,few,.,CASSLGGGYGYTF,TGTGCCAGCAGCTTGGGGGGAGGGTATGGCTACACCTTC
TRBJ2-3,TRBV5-1,.,.,CASSLAASSTDTQYF,TGCGCCAGCAGCTTAGCGGCTTCTAGCACAGATACGCAGTATTTT
TRBJ2-7,TRBV9,.,.,CASSPARTYEQYF,TGTGCCAGCAGCCCCGCCAGGACCTACGAGCAGTACTTC
TRBJ1-1,TRBV19,.,TRBD1,CASGFQGTGATEAFF,TGTGCCAGTGGTTTTCAAGGGACAGGGGCCACTGAAGCTTTCTTT
TRBJ1-1,TRBV3-1/TRBV3-2,.,.,CASSQDRWRNTEAFF,TGTGCCAGCAGCCAAGATCGGTGGAGGAACACTGAAGCTTTCTTT
TRBJ1-5,TRBV7-9,.,TRBD1,CASSPGKGAGQPQHF,TGTGCCAGCAGCCCAGGGAAGGGGGCAGGTCAGCCCCAGCATTTT
TRBJ1-5,TRBV7-2,.,TRBD1,CASSLDDRGVWPQHF,TGTGCCAGCAGCTTAGACGACAGGGGAGTTTGGCCCCAGCATTTT
TRBJ2-7,TRBV6-6,.,TRBD2,CASSRVPPGLAAHEQYF,TGTGCCAGCAGCCGAGTTCCCCCGGGACTAGCTGCTCACGAGCAGTACTTC
TRBJ2-2,TRBV9,.,.,CASSNRSLTGELFF,TGTGCCAGCAGCAACCGTTCCCTAACCGGGGAGCTGTTTTTT
TRBJ2-5,TRBV9,.,.,CASSEDSRIQETQYF,TGTGCCAGCAGCGAGGACAGTAGAATCCAAGAGACCCAGTACTTC
TRBJ1-1,TRBV6-5,.,TRBD1,CASSYSGTAGTEAFF,TGTGCCAGCAGTTACTCCGGGACAGCGGGCACTGAAGCTTTCTTT
TRBJ1-3,TRBV4-3,.,TRBD1,CASSKDRVTGNTIYF,TGCGCCAGCAGCAAGGACAGGGTTACGGGAAACACCATATATTTT
TRBJ2-7,TRBV5-6,.,TRBD2,CASSLAASGNYEQYF,TGTGCCAGCAGCTTGGCGGCTAGCGGGAACTACGAGCAGTACTTC
TRBJ1-6,TRBV7-2,once,.,CASSAQVTGYNSPLHF,TGTGCCAGCAGCGCCCAAGTCACAGGGTATAATTCACCCCTCCACTTT
TRBJ2-3,TRBV7-3,.,TRBD2,CASSLTPSGSTDTQYF,TGTGCCAGCAGCTTAACCCCTAGCGGTAGCACAGATACGCAGTATTTT
TRBJ1-4,TRBV7-8,.,.,CASSPGRTATNEKLFF,TGTGCCAGCAGCCCGGGGAGGACCGCAACTAATGAAAAACTGTTTTTT
TRBJ2-7,TRBV11-2,.,TRBD1,CASSLDPRDRGYEQYF,TGTGCCAGCAGCTTGGACCCCCGGGACAGGGGTTACGAGCAGTACTTC
TRBJ2-2,TRBV6-5,once,TRBD1,CASSYAGQGTGELFF,TGTGCCAGCAGTTACGCGGGACAGGGAACCGGGGAGCTGTTTTTT
TRBJ2-5,TRBV5-1,.,TRBD2,CASSPGEGRQETQYF,TGCGCCAGCAGCCCGGGGGAGGGGAGGCAAGAGACCCAGTACTTC
TRBJ2-2,TRBV7-2,once,.,CASSLRNTGELFF,TGTGCCAGCAGCCTAAGGAACACCGGGGAGCTGTTTTTT
TRBJ2-1,TRBV6-5,.,.,CASSPQVPSYNEQFF,TGTGCCAGCAGTCCCCAGGTACCCTCCTACAATGAGCAGTTCTTC
TRBJ2-7,TRBV7-3,.,TRBD1,CASSLGQGVSYEQYF,TGTGCCAGCAGCTTGGGACAGGGGGTCTCCTACGAGCAGTACTTC
TRBJ2-3,TRBV3-1/TRBV3-2,.,.,CASSLGNTDTQYF,TGTGCCAGCAGCCTCGGGAACACAGATACGCAGTATTTT
TRBJ2-3,TRBV10-3,.,.,CAISDTGTSTDTQYF,TGTGCCATCAGTGATACCGGGACTAGCACAGATACGCAGTATTTT
TRBJ2-5,TRBV12-3/TRBV12-4,.,TRBD1,CASRPQGKGTQYF,TGTGCCAGCAGGCCACAGGGGAAGGGGACCCAGTACTTC
TRBJ1-5,TRBV28,.,TRBD1,CASSLPRTGGNQPQHF,TGTGCCAGCAGTCTCCCAAGGACAGGTGGCAATCAGCCCCAGCATTTT
TRBJ2-6,TRBV29-1,.,TRBD1,CSVEARDSLYSGANVLTF,TGCAGCGTCGAAGCAAGGGACAGCCTCTACTCTGGGGCCAACGTCCTGACTTTC
TRBJ2-3,TRBV28,.,TRBD2,CASSLIAGTDTQYF,TGTGCCAGCAGTCTAATAGCGGGAACAGATACGCAGTATTTT
TRBJ2-2,TRBV6-4,few,.,CASSDDYTGELFF,TGTGCCAGCAGTGACGACTACACCGGGGAGCTGTTTTTT